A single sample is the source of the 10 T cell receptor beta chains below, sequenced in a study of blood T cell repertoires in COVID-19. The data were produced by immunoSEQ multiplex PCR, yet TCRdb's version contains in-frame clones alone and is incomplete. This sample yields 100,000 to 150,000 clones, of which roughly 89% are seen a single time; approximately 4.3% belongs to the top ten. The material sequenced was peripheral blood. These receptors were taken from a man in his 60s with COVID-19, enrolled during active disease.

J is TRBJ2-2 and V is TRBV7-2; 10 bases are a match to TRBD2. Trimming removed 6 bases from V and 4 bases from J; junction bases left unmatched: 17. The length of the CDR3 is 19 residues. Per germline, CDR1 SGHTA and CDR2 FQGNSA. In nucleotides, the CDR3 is TGTGCCAGCAGACAACTGGGGGGATCTAGCGGGGGCCCCACCGGGGAGCTGTTTTTT. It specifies CASRQLGGSSGGPTGELFF.

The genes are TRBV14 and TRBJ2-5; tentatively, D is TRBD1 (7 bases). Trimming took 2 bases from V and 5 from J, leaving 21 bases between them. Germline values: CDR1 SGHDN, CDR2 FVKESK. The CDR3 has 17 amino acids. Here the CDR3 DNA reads TGTGCCAGCAGCCAATCCCGTCTAACAGGGGCGGGGGAGACCCAGTACTTC. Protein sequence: CASSQSRLTGAGETQYF.

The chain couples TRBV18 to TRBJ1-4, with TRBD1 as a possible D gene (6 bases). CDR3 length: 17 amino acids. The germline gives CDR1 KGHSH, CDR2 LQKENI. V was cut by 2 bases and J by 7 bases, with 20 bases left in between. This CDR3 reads CASSPSGLGTSSEKLFF. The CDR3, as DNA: TGTGCCAGCTCACCATCAGGGTTGGGGACATCTTCTGAAAAACTGTTTTTT.

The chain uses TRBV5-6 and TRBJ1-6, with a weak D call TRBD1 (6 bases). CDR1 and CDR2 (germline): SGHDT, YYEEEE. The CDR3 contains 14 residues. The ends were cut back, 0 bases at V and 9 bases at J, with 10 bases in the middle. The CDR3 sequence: CASSLEAGVSPLHF. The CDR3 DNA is TGTGCCAGCAGCTTGGAGGCAGGGGTTTCACCCCTCCACTTT. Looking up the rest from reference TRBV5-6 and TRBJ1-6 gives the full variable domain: DAGVTQSPTHLIKTRGQQVTLRCSPKSGHDTVSWYQQALGQGPQFIFQYYEEEERQRGNFPDRFSGHQFPNYSSELNVNALLLGDSALYLCASSLEAGVSPLHFGNGTRLTVT.

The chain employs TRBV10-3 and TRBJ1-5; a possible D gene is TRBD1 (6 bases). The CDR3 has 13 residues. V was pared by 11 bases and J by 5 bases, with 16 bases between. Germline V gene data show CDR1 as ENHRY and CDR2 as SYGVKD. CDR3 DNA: TGTGCCTCCCATGGGGACATTTATCAGCCCCAGCATTTT. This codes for CASHGDIYQPQHF.

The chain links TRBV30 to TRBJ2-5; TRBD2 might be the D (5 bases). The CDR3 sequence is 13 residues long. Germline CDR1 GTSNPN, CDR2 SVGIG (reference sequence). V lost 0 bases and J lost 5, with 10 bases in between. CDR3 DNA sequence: TGTGCCTGGAGTGTGAGGGCTGGGGAGACCCAGTACTTC. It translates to CAWSVRAGETQYF.

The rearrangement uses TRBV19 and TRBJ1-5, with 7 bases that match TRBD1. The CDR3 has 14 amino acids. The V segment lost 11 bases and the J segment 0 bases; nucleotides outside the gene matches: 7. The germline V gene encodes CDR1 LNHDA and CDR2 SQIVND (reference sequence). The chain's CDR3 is CAVRGPNSNQPQHF. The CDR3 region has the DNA TGTGCCGTGAGGGGGCCGAATAGCAATCAGCCCCAGCATTTT. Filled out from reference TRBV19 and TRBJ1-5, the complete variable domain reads DGGITQSPKYLFRKEGQNVTLSCEQNLNHDAMYWYRQDPGQGLRLIYYSQIVNDFQKGDIAEGYSVSREKKESFPLTVTSAQKNPTAFYLCAVRGPNSNQPQHFGDGTRLSIL.

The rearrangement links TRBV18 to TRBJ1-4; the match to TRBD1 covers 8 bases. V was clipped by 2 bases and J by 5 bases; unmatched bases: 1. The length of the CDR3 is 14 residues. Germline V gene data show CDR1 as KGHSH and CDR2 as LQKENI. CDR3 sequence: CASSPRDRNEKLFF. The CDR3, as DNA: TGTGCCAGCTCACCAAGGGACAGGAATGAAAAACTGTTTTTT.

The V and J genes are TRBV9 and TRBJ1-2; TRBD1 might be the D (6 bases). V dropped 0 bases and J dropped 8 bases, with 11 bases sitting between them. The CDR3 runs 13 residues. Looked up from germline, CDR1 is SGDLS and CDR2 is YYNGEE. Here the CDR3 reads CASSVAGALGYTF. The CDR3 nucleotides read TGTGCCAGCAGCGTAGCAGGGGCGCTCGGCTACACCTTC.

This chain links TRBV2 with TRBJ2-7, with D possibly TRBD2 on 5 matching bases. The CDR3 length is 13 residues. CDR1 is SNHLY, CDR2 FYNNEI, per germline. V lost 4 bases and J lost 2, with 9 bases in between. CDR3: CASSVLAPYEQYF. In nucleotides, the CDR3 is TGTGCCAGCAGTGTGCTAGCACCCTACGAGCAGTACTTC.